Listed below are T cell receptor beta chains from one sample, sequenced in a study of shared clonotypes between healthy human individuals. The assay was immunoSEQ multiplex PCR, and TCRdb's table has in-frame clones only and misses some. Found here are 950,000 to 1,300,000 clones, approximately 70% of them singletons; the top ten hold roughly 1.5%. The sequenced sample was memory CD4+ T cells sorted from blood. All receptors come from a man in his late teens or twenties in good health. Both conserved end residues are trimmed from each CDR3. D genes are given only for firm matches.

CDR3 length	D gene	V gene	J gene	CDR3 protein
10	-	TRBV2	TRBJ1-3	ASQASGNTIY
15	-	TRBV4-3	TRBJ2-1	ASSQDPQTSSYNEQF
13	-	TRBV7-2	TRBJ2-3	ASSAYSRSTDTQY
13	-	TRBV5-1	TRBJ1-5	ASSPTGHSNQPQH
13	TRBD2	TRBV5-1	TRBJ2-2	ASSPGGGNTGELF
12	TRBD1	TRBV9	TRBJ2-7	ASSALGQTHEQY
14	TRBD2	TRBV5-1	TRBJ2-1	ASSLYRLAADNEQF
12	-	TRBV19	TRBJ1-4	ASSRQATNEKLF
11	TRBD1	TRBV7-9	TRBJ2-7	ASSPDRGQEQY
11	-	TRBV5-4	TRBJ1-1	ASSKTANTEAF
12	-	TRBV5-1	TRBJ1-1	ASSYTGMNTEAF
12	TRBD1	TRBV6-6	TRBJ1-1	ASSPGQGDTEAF
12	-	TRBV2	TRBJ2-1	ATLALGGPYEQF
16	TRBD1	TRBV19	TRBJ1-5	ASNMDRGRSDSNQPQH
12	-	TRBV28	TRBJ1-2	ASSLTGYNYGYT
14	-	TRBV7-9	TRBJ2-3	ASSLAWATRGDTQY
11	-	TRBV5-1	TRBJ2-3	ASATGAEDTQY
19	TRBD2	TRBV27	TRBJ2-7	ASSYRGAGSPNGGGSYEQY
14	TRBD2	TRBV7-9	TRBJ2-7	ASSLGTSGRVNEQY
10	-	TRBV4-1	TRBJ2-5	ASSHPGETQY
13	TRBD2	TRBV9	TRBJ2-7	ASSASPSGNYEQY
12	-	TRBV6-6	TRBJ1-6	ASNKNGGNSPLH
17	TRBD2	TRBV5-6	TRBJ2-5	ASSKDGGTSGRARETQY
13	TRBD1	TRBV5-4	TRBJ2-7	ASSPGQVNPYEQY
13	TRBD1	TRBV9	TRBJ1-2	ASSARSDRAYGYT
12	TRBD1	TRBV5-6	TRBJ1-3	ASSRTGDWSTIY
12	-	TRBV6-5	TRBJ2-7	ASNSGISSYEQY
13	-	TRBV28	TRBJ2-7	ASSLEGGPAYEQY
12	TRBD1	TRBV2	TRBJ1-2	ASSKDRGNYGYT
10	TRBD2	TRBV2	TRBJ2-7	ASGLEGYEQY
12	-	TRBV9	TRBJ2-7	ASSAPDRTARQY
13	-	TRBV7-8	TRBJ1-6	ASSSGALRDSPLH
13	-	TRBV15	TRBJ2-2	ATRKAGGNTGELF
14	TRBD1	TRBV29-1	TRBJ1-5	SVEERTGYRQQPQH
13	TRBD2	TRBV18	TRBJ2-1	ASSLGLAVVDEQF
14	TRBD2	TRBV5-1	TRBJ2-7	ASSLERAGEDYEQY
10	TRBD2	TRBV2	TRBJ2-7	ASRGGSYEQY
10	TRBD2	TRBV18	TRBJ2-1	ASTTGGNEQF
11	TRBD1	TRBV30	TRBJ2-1	AWHKNAGTGQF
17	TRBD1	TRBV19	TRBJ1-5	ASSIGLQQGARSNQPQH
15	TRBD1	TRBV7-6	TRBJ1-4	ASSRGSGTGGYEKLF
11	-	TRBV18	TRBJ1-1	ASSPGQSIEAF
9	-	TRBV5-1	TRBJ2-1	ASSLEGAQF
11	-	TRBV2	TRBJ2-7	ASGRDFNYEQY
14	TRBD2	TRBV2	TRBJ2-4	ASSPLAGRAKNIQY
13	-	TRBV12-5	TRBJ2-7	ASGRPIPTTYEQY
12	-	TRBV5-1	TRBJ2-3	ASSLREGTDTQY
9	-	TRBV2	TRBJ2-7	ASSLQSEQY
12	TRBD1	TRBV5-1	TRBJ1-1	ASSMTGGDTEAF
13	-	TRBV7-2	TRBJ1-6	ASSLDGGANSPLH
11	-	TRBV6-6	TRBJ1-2	ASRYDGNYGYT
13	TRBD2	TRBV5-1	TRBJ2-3	ASSRTSGVTDTQY
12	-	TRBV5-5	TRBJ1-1	ASSLAPKNTEAF
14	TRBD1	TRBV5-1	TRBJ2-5	ASSLQGAVGQETQY
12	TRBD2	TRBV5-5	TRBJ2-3	ASSLSGSSDTQY
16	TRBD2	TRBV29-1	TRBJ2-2	SVPPGTSGGVGGGELF